This TCR beta chain was captured in a study of cytomegalovirus exposure and HLA in healthy donors. Whole-study findings and limits: A later analysis linked a missense DCLRE1C variant to TCR beta V- and J-gene trimming. Testing in vitro showed a few CMV-associated chains specific for CMV antigens.

The PCR was carried out with 60 Vbeta primers and 13 Jbeta primers. Sequencing used immunoSEQ multiplex PCR; TCRdb keeps in-frame clones, though not all of them. The data contain approximately 100,000 clones, 76% of them singletons. The CDR3 is made up of 15 amino acids. Germline V lookup: CDR1 SGHVS, CDR2 FQNEAQ. Trimming shortened V by 0 bases and J by 3 bases, and 11 bases separated the two germline ends. In the case of this clone: Its specificity is not known.

The TCR sequence derives from a woman between 18 and 30 years old in good health and CMV-seropositive. The sample taken for sequencing was PBMCs. The rearrangement uses TRBV7-8 and TRBJ1-1; TRBD1 is a possible D gene (5 bases). The CDR3 bases are TGTGCCAGCAGCTTAGCGTCAGGGTGGTACACTGAAGCTTTCTTT. This codes for CASSLASGWYTEAFF.